This T cell receptor beta chain is drawn from a study of control samples from healthy donors and cancer patients. Here immunoSEQ multiplex PCR was the method, and the copy in TCRdb shows in-frame clones only, minus some. Altogether 100,000 to 120,000 clones are present, under 90% being singletons, with the ten largest covering 13%. V was trimmed by 7 bases and J by 11 bases, leaving 17 bases between them. This CDR3 has 12 residues. Looked up from germline, CDR1 is SNHLY and CDR2 is FYNNEI. What was sequenced was blood. The sequence derives from a woman between 50 and 59 years old in good health. The V gene is TRBV2, the J gene TRBJ1-2; tentatively, D is TRBD1 (6 bases). CDR3 bases: TGTGCCAGCACCTCCGGACAGTCCCGATACACCTTC. This encodes CASTSGQSRYTF.